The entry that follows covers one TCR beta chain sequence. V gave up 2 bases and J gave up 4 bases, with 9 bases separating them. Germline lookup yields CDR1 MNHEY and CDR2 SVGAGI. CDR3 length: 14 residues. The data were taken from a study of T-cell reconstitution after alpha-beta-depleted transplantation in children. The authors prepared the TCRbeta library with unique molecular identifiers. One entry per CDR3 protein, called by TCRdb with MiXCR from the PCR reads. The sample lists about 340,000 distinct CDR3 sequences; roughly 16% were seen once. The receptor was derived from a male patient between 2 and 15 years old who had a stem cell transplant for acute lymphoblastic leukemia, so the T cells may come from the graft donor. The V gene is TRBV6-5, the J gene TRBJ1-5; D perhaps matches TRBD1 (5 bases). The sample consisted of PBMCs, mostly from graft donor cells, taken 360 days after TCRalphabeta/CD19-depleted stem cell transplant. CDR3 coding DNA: TGTGCCAGCAGTTACCACCGGGGGAATCAGCCCCAGCATTTT. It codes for CASSYHRGNQPQHF.